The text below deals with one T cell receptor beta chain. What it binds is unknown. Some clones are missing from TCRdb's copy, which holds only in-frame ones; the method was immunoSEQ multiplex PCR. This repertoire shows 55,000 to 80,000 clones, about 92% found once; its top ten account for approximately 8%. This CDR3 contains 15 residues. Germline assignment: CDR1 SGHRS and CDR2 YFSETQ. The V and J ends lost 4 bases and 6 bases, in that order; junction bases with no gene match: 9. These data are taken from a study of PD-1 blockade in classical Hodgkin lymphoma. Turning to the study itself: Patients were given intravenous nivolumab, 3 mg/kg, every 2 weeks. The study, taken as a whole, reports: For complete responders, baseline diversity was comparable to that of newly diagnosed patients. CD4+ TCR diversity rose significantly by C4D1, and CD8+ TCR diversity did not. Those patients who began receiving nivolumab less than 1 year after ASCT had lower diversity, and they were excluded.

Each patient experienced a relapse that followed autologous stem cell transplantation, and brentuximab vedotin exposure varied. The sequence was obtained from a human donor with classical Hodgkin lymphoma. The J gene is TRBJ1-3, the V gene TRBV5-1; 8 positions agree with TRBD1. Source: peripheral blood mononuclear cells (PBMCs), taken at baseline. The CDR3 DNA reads TGCGCCAGCAGCCCCCAACAGGGGGGTTTAAACACCATATATTTT. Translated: CASSPQQGGLNTIYF.